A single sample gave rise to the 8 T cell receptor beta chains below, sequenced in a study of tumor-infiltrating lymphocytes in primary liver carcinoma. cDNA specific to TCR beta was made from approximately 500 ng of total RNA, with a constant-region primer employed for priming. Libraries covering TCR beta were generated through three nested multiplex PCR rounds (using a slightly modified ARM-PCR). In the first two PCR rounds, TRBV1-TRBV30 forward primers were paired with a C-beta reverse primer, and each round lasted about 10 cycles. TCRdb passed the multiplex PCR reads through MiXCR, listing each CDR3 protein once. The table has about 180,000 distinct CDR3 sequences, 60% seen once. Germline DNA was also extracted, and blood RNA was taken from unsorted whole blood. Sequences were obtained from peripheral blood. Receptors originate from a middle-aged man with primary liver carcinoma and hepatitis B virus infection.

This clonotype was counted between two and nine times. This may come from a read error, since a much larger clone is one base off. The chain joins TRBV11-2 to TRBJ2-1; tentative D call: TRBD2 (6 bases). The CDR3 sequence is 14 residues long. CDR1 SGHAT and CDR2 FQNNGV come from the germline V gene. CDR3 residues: CVSSIQRVYNEQFF. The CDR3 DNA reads TGTGTCAGCAGCATCCAGCGGGTTTACAATGAGCAGTTCTTC.

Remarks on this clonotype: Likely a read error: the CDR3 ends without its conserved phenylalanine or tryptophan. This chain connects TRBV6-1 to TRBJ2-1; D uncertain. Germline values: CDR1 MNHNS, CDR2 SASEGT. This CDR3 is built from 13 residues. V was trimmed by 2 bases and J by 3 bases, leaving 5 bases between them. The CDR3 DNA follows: TGTGCCAGCAGTGAACAGCTCTACAATGAGCAGTTCTTA. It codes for CASSEQLYNEQFL.

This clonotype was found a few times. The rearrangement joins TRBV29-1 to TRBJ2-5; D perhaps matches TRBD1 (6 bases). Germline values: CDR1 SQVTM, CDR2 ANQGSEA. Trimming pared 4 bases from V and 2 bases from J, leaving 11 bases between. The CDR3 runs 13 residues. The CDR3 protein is CSVGPDRQETQYF. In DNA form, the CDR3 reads TGCAGCGTTGGCCCCGACAGGCAAGAGACCCAGTACTTC.

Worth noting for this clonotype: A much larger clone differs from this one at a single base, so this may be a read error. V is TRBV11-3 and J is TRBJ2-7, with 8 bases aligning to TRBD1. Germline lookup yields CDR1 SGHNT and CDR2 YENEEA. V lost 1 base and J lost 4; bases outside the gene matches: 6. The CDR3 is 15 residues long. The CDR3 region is CASSLGQGHMYEQYF. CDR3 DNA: TGTGCCAGCAGCTTAGGACAGGGGCATATGTACGAGCAGTACTTC.

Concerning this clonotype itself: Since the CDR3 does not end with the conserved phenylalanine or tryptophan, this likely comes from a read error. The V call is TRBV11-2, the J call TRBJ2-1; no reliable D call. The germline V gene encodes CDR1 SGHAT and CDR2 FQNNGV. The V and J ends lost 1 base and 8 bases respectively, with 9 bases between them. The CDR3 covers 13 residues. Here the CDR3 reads CASSLGAQYEQFS. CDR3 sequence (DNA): TGTGCCAGCAGCTTAGGGGCTCAGTATGAGCAGTTCTCC.

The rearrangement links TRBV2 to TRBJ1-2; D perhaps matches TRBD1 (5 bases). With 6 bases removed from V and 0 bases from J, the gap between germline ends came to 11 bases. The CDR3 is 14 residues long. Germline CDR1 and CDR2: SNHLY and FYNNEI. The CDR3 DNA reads TGTGCCAGCAGGCTGGACATTTCTAACTATGGCTACACCTTC. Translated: CASRLDISNYGYTF. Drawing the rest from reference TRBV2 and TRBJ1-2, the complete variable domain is EPEVTQTPSHQVTQMGQEVILRCVPISNHLYFYWYRQILGQKVEFLVSFYNNEISEKSEIFDDQFSVERPDGSNFTLKIRSTKLEDSAMYFCASRLDISNYGYTFGSGTRLTVV.

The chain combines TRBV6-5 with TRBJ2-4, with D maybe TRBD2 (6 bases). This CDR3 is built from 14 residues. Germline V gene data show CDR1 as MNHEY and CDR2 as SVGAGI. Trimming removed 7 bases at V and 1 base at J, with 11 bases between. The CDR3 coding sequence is TGTGCCAGCACCGGGGGATATGCCAAAAACATTCAGTACTTC. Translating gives CASTGGYAKNIQYF.

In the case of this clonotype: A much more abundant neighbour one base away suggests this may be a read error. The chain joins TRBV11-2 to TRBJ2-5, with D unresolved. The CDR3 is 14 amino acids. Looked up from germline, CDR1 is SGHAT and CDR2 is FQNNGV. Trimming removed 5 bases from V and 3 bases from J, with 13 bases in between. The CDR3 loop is CASSPSWGEETQYF. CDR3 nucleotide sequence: TGTGCCAGCAGCCCTTCCTGGGGTGAAGAGACCCAGTACTTC.